These 13 T cell receptor beta chains came from one sample sequenced in a study of blood T cells in healthy people across ages. A second about 7 to 12 cycle PCR used barcoded and J-beta primers. MiXCR, applied by TCRdb to the 5' RACE reads, yields one record per CDR3 protein. The sample has under 850,000 distinct CDR3 sequences, 30% to 45% seen once; the top ten hold under 15%. The sample taken for sequencing was blood. The receptors were gathered from a young man in good health.

This clonotype was found many times. The gene calls are TRBV4-2 and TRBJ2-5; D might be TRBD2 (5 bases). The V gene's germline CDR1 is LGHNA and CDR2 YNFKEQ. The CDR3 loop spans 15 amino acids. V was clipped by 0 bases and J by 2 bases, with 10 bases between them. The CDR3 spells CASSQDLSGQETQYF. The CDR3 DNA follows: TGTGCCAGCAGCCAAGATCTTTCGGGACAAGAGACCCAGTACTTC.

V and J are TRBV12-3 or TRBV12-4 and TRBJ2-7; no reliable D call. Trimming took off 0 bases at V and 3 bases at J, with 18 bases between the two ends. The CDR3 loop spans 17 amino acids. In DNA form, the CDR3 reads TGTGCCAGCAGTTTAGCGCCACGGGTCGGACCCAACTACGAGCAGTACTTC. Residues: CASSLAPRVGPNYEQYF.

The table lists this clonotype with a few counts. The chain uses TRBV20-1 and TRBJ2-5; 9 nucleotides line up with TRBD2. After removal of 6 bases from V and 11 bases from J, the junction contained 22 bases not matched to a gene. The CDR3 covers 16 residues. From germline, CDR1 is DFQATT and CDR2 SNEGSKA (reference sequence). CDR3 sequence reads: CSAPGSAGGKGNEQYF. As DNA, the CDR3 is TGCAGTGCCCCCGGTTCAGCGGGGGGCAAGGGTAATGAGCAGTACTTC.

The V gene is TRBV11-1, the J gene TRBJ2-3, with TRBD1 as a possible D gene (5 bases). Germline CDR1 is SGHAT and CDR2 is FQDESV (reference sequence). V gave up 1 base and J gave up 2 bases, with 13 bases separating them. The CDR3 has 16 residues. The CDR3: CASSLVRRASTDTQYF. The CDR3, as DNA: TGTGCCAGCAGCTTAGTGCGCAGGGCTTCCACAGATACGCAGTATTTT.

In its sample, this clonotype was seen many times. The junction differs from germline at one of its ends, possibly a read error. The rearrangement joins TRBV9 to TRBJ2-5; perhaps D is TRBD1 or TRBD2 (6 bases each). The CDR3 is 14 residues long. The germline V gene has CDR1 SGDLS and CDR2 YYNGEE. CDR3 in DNA: TGTGACAGCAGCGTAGCGGACAGCCAAGAGACCCAGTACTTC. Amino acids: CDSSVADSQETQYF.

This clonotype was found once. The rearrangement links TRBV4-2 to TRBJ1-5; D ambiguous. Germline-derived CDR1 and CDR2 are LGHNA and YNFKEQ. This CDR3 spans 13 amino acids. V was pared by 0 bases and J by 5 bases, with 5 bases between. CDR3 in amino acids: CASSQDTDQPQHF. For the CDR3, the DNA is TGTGCCAGCAGCCAAGATACGGATCAGCCCCAGCATTTT.

This clonotype has ten or more counts. This sequence joins TRBV5-1 and TRBJ2-3; 8 nucleotides agree with TRBD1. The J segment lost 3 bases and the V segment lost 3 bases, leaving 6 bases of the junction unmatched. The CDR3 has 15 residues. Germline CDR1 and CDR2: SGHRS and YFSETQ. This CDR3 is CASSWAGGATDTQYF. CDR3 DNA: TGCGCCAGCAGCTGGGCAGGGGGCGCTACAGATACGCAGTATTTT. Full variable domain (remainder filled in from reference TRBV5-1 and TRBJ2-3): KAGVTQTPRYLIKTRGQQVTLSCSPISGHRSVSWYQQTPGQGLQFLFEYFSETQRNKGNFPGRFSGRQFSNSRSEMNVSTLELGDSALYLCASSWAGGATDTQYFGPGTRLTVL.

The V and J genes are TRBV5-1 and TRBJ1-4; D ambiguous. V dropped 4 bases and J dropped 4 bases, with 14 bases sitting between them. The CDR3 totals 15 residues. Germline V gene lookup returns CDR1 SGHRS and CDR2 YFSETQ. CDR3 sequence reads: CASSGRQRGNEKLFF. The DNA of the CDR3 is TGCGCCAGCAGCGGACGACAACGTGGTAATGAAAAACTGTTTTTT.

This clonotype has a count of ten or more. The gene calls are TRBV10-3 and TRBJ2-5, with TRBD2 as a possible D gene (6 bases). The CDR3 runs to 16 residues. In germline, CDR1 is ENHRY, CDR2 SYGVKD. Trimming took off 3 bases at V and 0 bases at J, with 14 bases between the two ends. The DNA for the CDR3 is TGTGCCATCAGTGATCTGGCAGGCGGGAACCAAGAGACCCAGTACTTC. Protein sequence: CAISDLAGGNQETQYF.

This clonotype was found a few times. Here the CDR3 reads CASIVGPPGGTQYF. DNA for the CDR3: TGTGCCAGCATAGTTGGACCGCCTGGGGGGACCCAGTACTTC. The chain uses TRBV2 and TRBJ2-5, with D possibly called TRBD1 or TRBD2 (5 bases each). The CDR3 has 14 residues. The germline V gene encodes CDR1 SNHLY and CDR2 FYNNEI. Trimming took off 7 bases at V and 7 bases at J, with 19 bases between the two ends.

V usage is TRBV12-3 or TRBV12-4 and J usage is TRBJ1-2, with D possibly matching TRBD1 (5 bases). The CDR3 consists of 14 residues. V was pared by 5 bases and J by 4 bases, with 14 bases between. CDR3 protein: CASSPVGLTYGYTF. In DNA form, the CDR3 reads TGTGCCAGCAGTCCTGTGGGACTGACCTATGGCTACACCTTC.

The chain is built from TRBV4-1 and TRBJ2-1; unclear D gene. Trimming shortened V by 1 base and J by 8 bases, and 9 bases separated the two germline ends. The CDR3 consists of 13 residues. Germline V gene sequence: CDR1 MGHRA, CDR2 YSYEKL. The CDR3 spells CASSQGAAYEQFF. The CDR3 region has the DNA TGCGCCAGCAGCCAAGGCGCAGCTTATGAGCAGTTCTTC.

This chain connects TRBV14 to TRBJ2-1, with unresolved D. The germline V gene has CDR1 SGHDN and CDR2 FVKESK. The CDR3 consists of 17 residues. V was pared by 1 base and J by 12 bases, with 25 bases between. The CDR3 DNA reads TGTGCCAGCAGCCAAGGATTTGGTCGCGGTAGCTTGGAAACGCAGTTCTTC. It codes for CASSQGFGRGSLETQFF.